This T cell receptor beta chain was retrieved from a study of radiotherapy plus CTLA-4 blockade in lung cancer (dated by TCRdb to the late 2010s). For context, the study as a whole: Among enrolled patients, 15% to 20% had an objective response and roughly 33% reached disease control. Study-wide findings and limitations: The strongest predictors of response were reported to be early dynamic shifts in blood T cell clones along with a rise in serum interferon-beta following radiation. After treatment with radiotherapy and ipilimumab, TCR clones that originated in tumors expanded in peripheral blood.

Reading the germline V gene gives CDR1 SGHAT and CDR2 FQNNGV. Trimming costs V 0 bases and J 4 bases, and their ends lie 12 bases apart. The CDR3 spans 16 residues, from the cysteine through the phenylalanine. Only CDR3 DNA is held: 48 bases, read in frame from base 1. In this study, focal radiation therapy paired with CTLA-4 blockade (ipilimumab) was tested in patients who had chemo-refractory metastatic non-small-cell lung cancer. Remarks on this clone: Its antigen is unknown. No much larger clone exists at a distance of one base, and base qualities are not known.

The receptor library was made with the immunoSEQ multiplex PCR assay. TCRdb limited this immuneACCESS table to in-frame rearrangements with V and J called. A share of clones is missing; checked studies link under half to unresolved V genes, and the rest is unexplained. Present in this sample are tens of thousands of clones, almost 85% of which were seen just once. Of the sample, about 5% falls within the top ten clones. Sequencing was performed on peripheral blood, taken from a patient treated with radiotherapy plus ipilimumab. The chain is encoded by TRBV11-2 joined to TRBJ1-4; a tentative D match to TRBD1 spans 5 bases. The sequence came from a human donor with non-small cell lung cancer whose response to radiotherapy plus ipilimumab could not be evaluated. The DNA is TGTGCCAGCAGCTTAGAAGTCGACAGACGTAATGAAAAACTGTTTTTT. The encoded protein is CASSLEVDRRNEKLFF.